The clone carrying this TCR beta chain was observed a few times. The CDR3 extends over 13 amino acids. CDR1 is SEHNR, CDR2 FQNEAQ, per germline (reference sequence). V lost 2 bases, J lost 1 base, and 5 bases lay in between. Clones were sequenced by immunoSEQ multiplex PCR, and TCRdb holds only the in-frame ones, with some missing. The sample has around 69,000 clones; around 84% are singletons. This entry is derived from a study of OX40 agonist ivuxolimab in advanced cancers. For the study at large: The dose-escalation cohort had hepatocellular carcinoma, melanoma, renal cell or head and neck cancer. Anti-PD-1, anti-PD-L1 or anti-CTLA-4 therapy given earlier was allowed, and approximately 40% had some.

This receptor was obtained from an adult with an advanced solid tumor such as melanoma, head and neck, liver or kidney cancer. The source was CD4+ or CD8+ T cells sorted from blood, collected in a trial of the OX40 agonist ivuxolimab. The chain links TRBV7-9 to TRBJ1-1; D uncertain. The CDR3 loop is CASSLTTNTEAFF. CDR3 bases: TGTGCCAGCAGCTTAACCACGAACACTGAAGCTTTCTTT.